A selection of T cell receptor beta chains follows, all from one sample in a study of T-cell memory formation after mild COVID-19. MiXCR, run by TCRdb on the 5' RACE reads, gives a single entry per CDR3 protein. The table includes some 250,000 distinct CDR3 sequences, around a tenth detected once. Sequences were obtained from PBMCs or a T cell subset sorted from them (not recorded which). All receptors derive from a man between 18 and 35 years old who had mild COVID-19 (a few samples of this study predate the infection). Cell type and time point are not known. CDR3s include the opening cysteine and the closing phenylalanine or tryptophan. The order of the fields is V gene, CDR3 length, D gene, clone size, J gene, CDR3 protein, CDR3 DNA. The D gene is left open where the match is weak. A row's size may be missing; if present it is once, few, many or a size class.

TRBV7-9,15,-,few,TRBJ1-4,CASSLEGRGAEKLFF,TGTGCCAGCAGCTTAGAAGGGAGGGGCGCTGAAAAACTGTTTTTT
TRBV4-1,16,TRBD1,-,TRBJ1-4,CASSQPWTGYNEKLFF,TGCGCCAGCAGCCAACCCTGGACAGGGTACAATGAAAAACTGTTTTTT
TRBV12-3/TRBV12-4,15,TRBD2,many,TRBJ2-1,CASSSGLAGAQGQFF,TGTGCCAGCAGTTCCGGACTAGCGGGGGCTCAGGGGCAGTTCTTC
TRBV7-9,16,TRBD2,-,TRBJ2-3,CASSLTASGGSDTQYF,TGTGCCAGCAGCTTAACGGCTAGCGGGGGGTCAGATACGCAGTATTTT
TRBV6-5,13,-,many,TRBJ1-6,CASSQQENSPLHF,TGTGCCAGCAGTCAACAAGAGAATTCACCCCTCCACTTT
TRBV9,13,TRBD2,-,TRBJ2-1,CASSGGAANEQFF,TGTGCCAGTAGCGGGGGGGCCGCCAATGAGCAGTTCTTC
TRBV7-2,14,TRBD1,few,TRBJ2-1,CASSNRDRYNEQFF,TGTGCCAGCAGCAACCGGGACAGATACAATGAGCAGTTCTTC
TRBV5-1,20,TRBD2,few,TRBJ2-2,CASSRGPGLAGSANTGELFF,TGCGCCAGCAGCCGGGGACCGGGACTAGCGGGGTCCGCGAACACCGGGGAGCTGTTTTTT
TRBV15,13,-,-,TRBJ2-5,CATSGDAQETQYF,TGTGCCACCAGCGGGGACGCCCAAGAGACCCAGTACTTC
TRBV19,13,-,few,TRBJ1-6,CATSPGGNSPLHF,TGTGCCACCTCCCCTGGGGGAAATTCACCCCTCCACTTT
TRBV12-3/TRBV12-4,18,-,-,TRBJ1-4,CASSLMAAGQATNEKLFF,TGTGCCAGCAGTTTAATGGCAGCTGGGCAAGCAACTAATGAAAAACTGTTTTTT
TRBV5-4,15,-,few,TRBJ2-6,CASSKLSNGANVLTF,TGTGCCAGCAGCAAACTGTCTAATGGGGCCAACGTCCTGACTTTC
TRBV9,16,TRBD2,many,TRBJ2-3,CASSRRELASADTQYF,TGTGCCAGCAGCCGGCGGGAGCTCGCTAGCGCAGATACGCAGTATTTT
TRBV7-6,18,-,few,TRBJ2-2,CASSLADPFGQNTGELFF,TGTGCCAGCAGCTTAGCGGACCCGTTTGGGCAGAACACCGGGGAGCTGTTTTTT
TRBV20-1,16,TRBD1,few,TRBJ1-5,CSSRGNTGQANQPQHF,TGCAGTTCAAGGGGGAACACGGGACAGGCCAATCAGCCCCAGCATTTT
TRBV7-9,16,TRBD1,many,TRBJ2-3,CASSIRQGAGTDTQYF,TGTGCCAGCAGCATTCGACAGGGGGCAGGCACAGATACGCAGTATTTT
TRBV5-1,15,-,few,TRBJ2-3,CASTEIGGQSDTQYF,TGCGCCAGCACCGAAATCGGCGGACAGTCAGATACGCAGTATTTT
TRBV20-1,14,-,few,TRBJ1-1,CSARGVRINTEAFF,TGCAGTGCTAGGGGGGTTAGGATAAACACTGAAGCTTTCTTT
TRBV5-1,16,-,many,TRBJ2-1,CASSLRQGGSYNEQFF,TGCGCCAGCAGCTTGAGGCAGGGAGGCTCCTACAATGAGCAGTTCTTC
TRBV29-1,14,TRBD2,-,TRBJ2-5,CSVERGARLGSQYF,TGCAGCGTTGAGCGGGGGGCCCGGTTGGGGTCCCAGTACTTC
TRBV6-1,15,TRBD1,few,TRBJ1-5,CASRELGGGHQPQHF,TGTGCCAGCAGAGAACTAGGGGGCGGCCATCAGCCCCAGCATTTT
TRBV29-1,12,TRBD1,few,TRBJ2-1,CSTGQGRNEQFF,TGCAGCACTGGACAGGGGAGGAATGAGCAGTTCTTC
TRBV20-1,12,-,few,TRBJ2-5,CSGYRAEETQYF,TGCAGTGGGTACAGGGCTGAGGAGACCCAGTACTTC
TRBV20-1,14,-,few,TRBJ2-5,CSAPNREGKETQYF,TGCAGTGCCCCGAACCGAGAGGGCAAAGAGACCCAGTACTTC
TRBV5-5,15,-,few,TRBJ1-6,CASSFRQAYNSPLHF,TGTGCCAGCAGCTTTCGTCAAGCCTATAATTCACCCCTCCACTTT
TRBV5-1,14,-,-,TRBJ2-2,CASSFTGTSGELFF,TGCGCCAGCAGCTTCACAGGGACCAGCGGGGAGCTGTTTTTT
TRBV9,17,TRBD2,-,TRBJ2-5,CASSPGGTVGWRETQYF,TGTGCCAGCAGCCCGGGGGGGACGGTCGGGTGGAGAGAGACCCAGTACTTC
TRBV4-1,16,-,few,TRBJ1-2,CASSQDPGGLGYGYTF,TGCGCCAGCAGCCAAGATCCCGGGGGGCTCGGCTATGGCTACACCTTC
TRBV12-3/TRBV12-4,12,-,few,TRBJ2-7,CASTGGGYEQYF,TGTGCCAGTACCGGAGGTGGCTACGAGCAGTACTTC
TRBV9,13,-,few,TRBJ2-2,CASSVVDTGELFF,TGTGCCAGCAGCGTAGTCGACACCGGGGAGCTGTTTTTT
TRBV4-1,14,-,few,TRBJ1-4,CASSQEGGYEKLFF,TGCGCCAGCAGCCAAGAAGGTGGATACGAAAAACTGTTTTTT
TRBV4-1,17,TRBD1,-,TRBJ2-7,CASSQVAGTGGPYEQYF,TGCGCCAGCAGCCAAGTGGCCGGGACAGGGGGCCCCTACGAGCAGTACTTC
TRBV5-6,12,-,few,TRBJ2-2,CASSFYPGELFF,TGTGCCAGCAGCTTCTATCCCGGGGAGCTGTTTTTT
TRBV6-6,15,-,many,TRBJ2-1,CASSSEDEPYNEQFF,TGTGCCAGCAGTTCGGAGGATGAGCCCTACAATGAGCAGTTCTTC
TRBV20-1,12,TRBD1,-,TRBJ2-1,CSAGDSVNEQFF,TGCAGTGCTGGGGACAGTGTGAATGAGCAGTTCTTC
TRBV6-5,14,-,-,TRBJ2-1,CASSYGEEWSEQFF,TGTGCCAGCAGTTACGGGGAGGAGTGGAGTGAGCAGTTCTTC
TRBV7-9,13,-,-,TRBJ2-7,CASSTRTSLEQYF,TGTGCCAGCAGCACCCGGACCAGCCTCGAGCAGTACTTC
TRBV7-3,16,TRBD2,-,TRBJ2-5,CASSFGLAGAGETQYF,TGTGCCAGCAGCTTTGGACTAGCGGGGGCCGGGGAGACCCAGTACTTC
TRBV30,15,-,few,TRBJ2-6,CAWSPLWTGANVLTF,TGTGCCTGGAGTCCTCTCTGGACTGGGGCCAACGTCCTGACTTTC
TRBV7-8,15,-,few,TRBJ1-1,CASSLRTDLNTEAFF,TGTGCCAGCAGCTTGCGGACAGACCTGAACACTGAAGCTTTCTTT